This is a list of T cell receptor beta chains from one sample in a study of blood T cell repertoires in COVID-19. The data were produced by immunoSEQ multiplex PCR, yet TCRdb's version contains in-frame clones alone and is incomplete. There are 300,000 or so clones in the sample; 70% to 90% occur only once, and under 6% lies in the top ten. Specimen: PBMCs or T cells enriched from blood (not recorded which). These receptors were collected from a woman between 25 and 40 years old who had recovered from COVID-19. Each CDR3 is given without its conserved first and last residue. The D gene is left open where the match is weak.

V gene: TRBV12-3/TRBV12-4; J gene: TRBJ2-5; D gene: TRBD2; CDR3 protein: ASETRGGETQY
V gene: TRBV18; J gene: TRBJ1-2; D gene: NA; CDR3 protein: ASSLLRGAKAGYT
V gene: TRBV2; J gene: TRBJ1-1; D gene: NA; CDR3 protein: ASSEEIGHLNTEAF
V gene: TRBV27; J gene: TRBJ2-7; D gene: NA; CDR3 protein: ASSPGTPSYEQY
V gene: TRBV18; J gene: TRBJ1-3; D gene: NA; CDR3 protein: ASSPLDKGPSGNTIY
V gene: TRBV12-3/TRBV12-4; J gene: TRBJ1-1; D gene: TRBD1; CDR3 protein: ASSSRQGQPAF
V gene: TRBV7-2; J gene: TRBJ1-6; D gene: NA; CDR3 protein: ASSNNRVGSPLH
V gene: TRBV6-1; J gene: TRBJ2-7; D gene: NA; CDR3 protein: ASSEEGPFLSSYEQY
V gene: TRBV2; J gene: TRBJ2-3; D gene: TRBD1; CDR3 protein: ASSSGTGTDTQY
V gene: TRBV6-6; J gene: TRBJ2-2; D gene: NA; CDR3 protein: ASSPLGSPRATGELF
V gene: TRBV6-5; J gene: TRBJ1-2; D gene: NA; CDR3 protein: ASKDYYGYT
V gene: TRBV10-3; J gene: TRBJ1-4; D gene: NA; CDR3 protein: AISSDRGNEKLF
V gene: TRBV6-4; J gene: TRBJ2-2; D gene: TRBD1; CDR3 protein: ASSDRQGRNTGELF
V gene: TRBV10-2; J gene: TRBJ2-3; D gene: TRBD2; CDR3 protein: ASSEFGLETDTQY
V gene: TRBV3-1/TRBV3-2; J gene: TRBJ2-5; D gene: TRBD2; CDR3 protein: ASSQGGGETQY
V gene: TRBV6-5; J gene: TRBJ1-3; D gene: NA; CDR3 protein: ASSSGQGLSGNTIY
V gene: TRBV5-1; J gene: TRBJ1-1; D gene: NA; CDR3 protein: ASSPGHWGNTEAF
V gene: TRBV6-5; J gene: TRBJ1-1; D gene: TRBD1; CDR3 protein: ATSFGQGATEAF
V gene: TRBV5-1; J gene: TRBJ1-1; D gene: TRBD1; CDR3 protein: ASREIEGAVEAF
V gene: TRBV4-3; J gene: TRBJ1-4; D gene: NA; CDR3 protein: ASSQDHAGPNEKLF